Below are 18 T cell receptor beta chains sequenced from a single sample in a study of blood T cell repertoires in COVID-19. Measured with immunoSEQ multiplex PCR; TCRdb has only the in-frame clones, and not every one. Among about 120,000 clones listed, about 86% were seen once. Sequencing was done on a sample of peripheral blood. These TCRs come from a man older than 75 with active or convalescent COVID-19.

The J gene is TRBJ1-4, the V gene TRBV4-3; D call uncertain. V gave up 4 bases and J gave up 4 bases, with 7 bases separating them. CDR3 size: 13 residues. Germline lookup yields CDR1 LGHNA and CDR2 YSLEER. The CDR3: CASSPSVNEKLFF. In nucleotides, the CDR3 is TGCGCCAGCAGCCCGAGCGTTAATGAAAAACTGTTTTTT.

A few counts support this clone. The CDR3 reads CASSQEVWGQDGYTF. In nucleotides, the CDR3 is TGTGCCAGCAGCCAAGAGGTTTGGGGGCAGGATGGCTACACCTTC. This chain joins TRBV3-1 (or the pseudogene TRBV3-2) and TRBJ1-2; D possibly corresponds to TRBD1 (6 bases). Germline CDR1 LGHDT, CDR2 YNNKEL (reference sequence). The germline V and J ends were trimmed by 0 bases and 6 bases, with 14 bases remaining between them. This CDR3 is built from 15 residues.

The chain links TRBV5-1 to TRBJ1-6; the D gene is possibly TRBD1 (5 bases). The CDR3 sequence is 15 residues long. Germline lookup yields CDR1 SGHRS and CDR2 YFSETQ. Trimming took 3 bases from V and 8 from J, leaving 15 bases between them. CDR3 amino acids: CASSSGTGGDSPLHF. CDR3 nucleotide sequence: TGCGCCAGCAGCTCCGGGACGGGGGGTGATTCACCCCTCCACTTT.

This CDR3 is CASSRTSGEETQYF. The CDR3 DNA reads as TGTGCCAGCAGCCGGACTAGCGGCGAAGAGACCCAGTACTTC. The V call is TRBV5-4, the J call TRBJ2-5; 10 nucleotides align to TRBD2. Trimming removed 4 bases from V and 3 bases from J; junction bases left unmatched: 3. There are 14 residues in the CDR3. Germline CDR1 and CDR2: SGHNT and YYREEE (reference sequence).

This clone was found once. V is TRBV25-1 and J is TRBJ1-4; 7 bases are a match to TRBD1. The CDR3 sequence is 15 residues long. The V and J ends lost 4 bases and 2 bases, in that order; junction bases with no gene match: 4. CDR1 and CDR2 from the germline V gene are MGHDK and SYGVNS. CDR3 region: CASSASTGTNEKLFF. CDR3 nucleotide sequence: TGTGCCAGCAGTGCATCGACAGGGACTAATGAAAAACTGTTTTTT.

The chain links TRBV9 to TRBJ2-5, with D tentatively TRBD1 (6 bases). The germline V and J ends were trimmed by 4 bases and 7 bases, with 14 bases remaining between them. CDR1 and CDR2 from the germline V gene are SGDLS and YYNGEE. The CDR3 has 13 amino acids. The CDR3 sequence: CASSQQGSGTQYF. As DNA, the CDR3 is TGTGCCAGCAGCCAACAGGGTTCAGGGACCCAGTACTTC.

This clone was seen more than once but under ten times. The chain combines TRBV2 with TRBJ1-2, with 8 bases fitting TRBD1. This CDR3 is built from 14 residues. CDR1 and CDR2 (germline): SNHLY, FYNNEI. V shed 1 base and J 4 bases; nucleotides not matched to a gene: 2. The DNA for the CDR3 is TGTGCCAGCAGTGAAGGGGACAGGCTCTATGGCTACACCTTC. Its protein product is CASSEGDRLYGYTF.

The chain couples TRBV23-1 to TRBJ1-2, with 10 bases that match TRBD1. TRBV23-1 is given ORF status, its function remaining uncertain. V was pared by 4 bases and J by 8 bases, with 4 bases of the junction left unmatched. There are 13 residues in the CDR3. The CDR3 bases are TGCGCCAGCAGTCCCGGGACAGGGGACGGCTACACCTTC. It codes for CASSPGTGDGYTF.

The CDR3 DNA reads as TGTGCCAGCAGTGACAGGACTAGCGGGGGGGCCACAGATACGCAGTATTTT. Translating it yields CASSDRTSGGATDTQYF. The chain has TRBV7-9 and TRBJ2-3; TRBD2 matches at 15 bases. CDR1 and CDR2 from the germline V gene are SEHNR and FQNEAQ (reference sequence). This CDR3 contains 17 residues. J was trimmed by 2 bases and V by 6 bases; bases with no gene match: 6.

The chain has TRBV5-4 and TRBJ2-7; TRBD1 might be the D (6 bases). The CDR3 length is 15 residues. Germline CDR1 SGHNT, CDR2 YYREEE (reference sequence). Deletions cut 4 bases from V and 4 bases from J, with 18 bases between. The CDR3 loop reads CASSRRQDGLYEQYF. Here the CDR3 DNA reads TGTGCCAGCAGCAGAAGACAGGATGGCCTTTACGAGCAGTACTTC. The full variable domain, rest sourced from reference TRBV5-4 and TRBJ2-7, is ETGVTQSPTHLIKTRGQQVTLRCSSQSGHNTVSWYQQALGQGPQFIFQYYREEENGRGNFPPRFSGLQFPNYSSELNVNALELDDSALYLCASSRRQDGLYEQYFGPGTRLTVT.

In DNA form, the CDR3 reads TGTGCCAGTAGTATATCGGGAGGGGGTTCCTACAATGAGCAGTTCTTC. Translated: CASSISGGGSYNEQFF. The genes are TRBV19 and TRBJ2-1; TRBD2 matches at 8 bases. Unmatched junction bases numbered 4, after V lost 2 bases and J lost 1 base. Germline loops: CDR1 LNHDA, CDR2 SQIVND (reference sequence). CDR3 size: 16 residues.

This rearrangement joins TRBV23-1 to TRBJ2-1, with a tentative D call TRBD1 (6 bases). TRBV23-1 is an ORF for which the function is uncertain. This CDR3 is 17 amino acids long. V was pared by 2 bases and J by 4 bases, with 18 bases between. CDR3 region: CASSQVRGRGAYNEQFF. The DNA of the CDR3 is TGCGCCAGCAGTCAAGTAAGGGGCAGGGGCGCTTACAATGAGCAGTTCTTC.

The gene calls are TRBV5-6 and TRBJ1-2, with 8 bases aligning to TRBD1. The junction had 8 bases not matched to a gene; V was cut back by 4 bases and J by 3 bases. There are 15 residues in the CDR3. In germline, CDR1 is SGHDT, CDR2 YYEEEE. CDR3 sequence: CASSPYPGGDYGYTF. The CDR3 bases are TGTGCCAGCAGCCCTTACCCAGGGGGCGACTATGGCTACACCTTC.

This chain links TRBV6-6 with TRBJ2-1, with D tentatively TRBD1 (6 bases). This CDR3 is built from 12 residues. Germline CDR1 and CDR2: MNHNY and SVGAGI (reference sequence). Trimming stripped 10 bases from V and 4 bases from J, with 11 bases between. The CDR3 here is CATSQGYNEQFF. The CDR3, as DNA: TGTGCCACCTCTCAGGGGTACAATGAGCAGTTCTTC.

A few counts support this clone. This chain joins TRBV7-6 and TRBJ2-7, with TRBD2 identical over 9 bases. CDR1 and CDR2 (germline): SGHVS, FNYEAQ. The trim removed 2 bases at V and 1 base at J, leaving 3 bases unmatched. The CDR3 consists of 15 residues. CDR3 in DNA: TGTGCCAGCAGCTTATCGGCGGGGGGGTCCTACGAGCAGTACTTC. This sequence encodes CASSLSAGGSYEQYF.

This clone is a singleton in its sample. V and J are TRBV12-3 or TRBV12-4 and TRBJ1-5; D is ambiguous. The V end lost 2 bases, the J end lost 16 bases, and 18 bases lay between the germline ends. CDR3 length: 13 residues. This chain's CDR3 is CASSLSPMREFHF. The CDR3 DNA follows: TGTGCCAGCAGTTTATCGCCAATGAGGGAGTTCCATTTT.

V is TRBV19 and J is TRBJ1-1, with 8 bases aligning to TRBD1. CDR3 length: 15 amino acids. Germline loops: CDR1 LNHDA, CDR2 SQIVND (reference sequence). V shed 2 bases, J shed 0 bases, and the junction held 2 bases outside the gene matches. This CDR3 reads CASSIWTGMNTEAFF. CDR3 in DNA: TGTGCCAGTAGTATATGGACAGGGATGAACACTGAAGCTTTCTTT.

The V gene is TRBV6-2 or TRBV6-3, the J gene TRBJ1-1, with D perhaps matching TRBD1 (5 bases). The CDR3 sequence is 14 residues long. Trimming stripped 6 bases from V and 1 base from J, with 12 bases between. Germline V CDR1 and CDR2: MNHEY, SVGEGT. The CDR3 DNA follows: TGTGCCAGCAGCTCAGGGTTAGGGAACACTGAAGCTTTCTTT. Its protein is CASSSGLGNTEAFF.